The rows below give T cell receptor beta chains drawn from one sample of a study of T cells in Graves' hyperthyroidism and ophthalmopathy. TCRdb ran MiXCR on the multiplex PCR reads and lists one entry per CDR3 protein. Found here are 350,000 to 400,000 distinct CDR3 sequences, 14% to 15% of them singletons; the top ten hold approximately 32%. Sequenced input: blood. These receptors were obtained from a woman aged 25 to 39 with Graves' hyperthyroidism. Each CDR3 is given with its conserved first and last residue. Fields, in order: D gene, J gene, V gene, clone size, CDR3 DNA, CDR3 protein. The D gene is left open where the match is weak. Rows may omit the clone size; those that give it use once, few, many or a size class.

>NA|TRBJ1-5|TRBV19|few
TGTGCCAGTAGGGGGGGCACCGCATCAAATCAGCCCCAGCATTTT
CASRGGTASNQPQHF
>TRBD1|TRBJ2-5|TRBV20-1|NA
TGCAGTGCTAGAGATTTTGCGCAGGGGGCCAGGGAGACCCAGTACTTC
CSARDFAQGARETQYF
>TRBD2|TRBJ2-7|TRBV6-5|many
TGTGCCAGCAGTTACTCGACGACTAGCGGGAGGACCTACGAGCAGTACTTC
CASSYSTTSGRTYEQYF
>NA|TRBJ2-7|TRBV11-2|many
TGTGCCAGCAGCTTAGTAGGGGGGACCCAATCCTACGAGCAGTACTTC
CASSLVGGTQSYEQYF
>TRBD1|TRBJ2-7|TRBV2|few
TGTGCCAGCAGTGACGTGGGACAGGGCTCCTACGAGCAGTACTTC
CASSDVGQGSYEQYF
>NA|TRBJ1-3|TRBV6-1|NA
TGTGCCAGCAGCCCCTCTCCGAAGACAGTCGGAGCTGGAAACACCATATATTTT
CASSPSPKTVGAGNTIYF
>NA|TRBJ2-2|TRBV4-1|NA
TGCGCCAGCAGCCCCGCGGGCCTAGGGGCCGGGGAGCTGTTTTTT
CASSPAGLGAGELFF
>NA|TRBJ1-6|TRBV7-9|NA
TGTGCCAGCAGCTTCCCTGGGCATTCACCCCTCCACTTT
CASSFPGHSPLHF
>NA|TRBJ1-2|TRBV30|many
TGTGCCTGGAGTGTGCAGGGTTTATACTATGGCTACACCTTC
CAWSVQGLYYGYTF
>NA|TRBJ1-2|TRBV9|NA
TGTGCCAGCAGCGTATCCTCAGGGACCGAAGTTTACTATGGCTACACCTTC
CASSVSSGTEVYYGYTF
>NA|TRBJ2-2|TRBV6-2/TRBV6-3|NA
TGTGCCAGCAGATCCGACATCCTGACCGGGGAGCTGTTTTTT
CASRSDILTGELFF
>NA|TRBJ2-2|TRBV7-3|NA
TGTGCCAGCAGCCCCCGGGACGGCGAGCTGTTTTTT
CASSPRDGELFF
>TRBD2|TRBJ2-1|TRBV20-1|many
TGCAGTGCGGGACTAGCGGGAGGGGAAGGCACCTACAATGAGCAGTTCTTC
CSAGLAGGEGTYNEQFF
>TRBD2|TRBJ2-7|TRBV27|many
TGTGCCAGCAGTTTAATCCCACGCGGGAGGGCCAAATACGAGCAGTACTTC
CASSLIPRGRAKYEQYF
>NA|TRBJ1-1|TRBV7-9|NA
TGTGCCAGCAGCCTATACCAGGGTGGGAACACTGAAGCTTTCTTT
CASSLYQGGNTEAFF
>NA|TRBJ1-1|TRBV9|many
TGTGCCAGCAGTGTAGGGGCTGTGAACACTGAAGCTTTCTTT
CASSVGAVNTEAFF
>NA|TRBJ2-7|TRBV7-8|many
TGTGCCAGCCGCGGGGTGGACCCCTCCTACGAGCAGTACTTC
CASRGVDPSYEQYF
>NA|TRBJ1-3|TRBV12-3/TRBV12-4|NA
TGTGCCAGCACCTTGAACTCTGGAAACACCATATATTTT
CASTLNSGNTIYF
>TRBD1|TRBJ2-3|TRBV24-1|few
TGTGCCACCAGTGATTGGGGGACAGGGTTCACAGATACGCAGTATTTT
CATSDWGTGFTDTQYF
>NA|TRBJ1-1|TRBV20-1|NA
TGCAGTGCCCTGCCCGGAGAAACCAACACTGAAGCTTTCTTT
CSALPGETNTEAFF
>NA|TRBJ1-6|TRBV29-1|few
TGCAGGAAGAAGTTAGGGTTCTCACCCCTCCACTTT
CRKKLGFSPLHF
>TRBD2|TRBJ2-3|TRBV28|many
TGTGCCAGCAGAACTAGCGGGAGTGTAGGAGATACGCAGTATTTT
CASRTSGSVGDTQYF
>NA|TRBJ2-1|TRBV19|few
TGTGCCAGTGCCCCCGGCAGGTTCAGCGATGAGCAGTTCTTC
CASAPGRFSDEQFF